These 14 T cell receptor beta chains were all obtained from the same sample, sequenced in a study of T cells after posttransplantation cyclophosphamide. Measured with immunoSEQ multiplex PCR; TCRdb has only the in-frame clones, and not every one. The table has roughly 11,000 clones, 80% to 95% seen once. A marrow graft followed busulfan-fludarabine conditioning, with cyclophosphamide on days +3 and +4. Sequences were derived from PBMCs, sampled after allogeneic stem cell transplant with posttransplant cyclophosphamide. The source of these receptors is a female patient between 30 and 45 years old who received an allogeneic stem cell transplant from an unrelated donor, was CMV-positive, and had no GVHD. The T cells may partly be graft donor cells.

CDR3 coding DNA: TGTGCCAGCAGCCAAGACACTAGCGGATACACAGATACGCAGTATTTT. It translates to CASSQDTSGYTDTQYF. V usage is TRBV14 and J usage is TRBJ2-3; TRBD2 matches 8 bases. The V and J ends lost 0 bases and 2 bases, in that order; junction bases with no gene match: 4. Looked up from germline, CDR1 is SGHDN and CDR2 is FVKESK. This CDR3 region has 16 residues.

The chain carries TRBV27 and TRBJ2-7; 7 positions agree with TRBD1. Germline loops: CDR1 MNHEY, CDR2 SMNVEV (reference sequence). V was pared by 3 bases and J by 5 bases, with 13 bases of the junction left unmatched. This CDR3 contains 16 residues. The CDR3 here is CASSFTPTGLNDEQYF. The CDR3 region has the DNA TGTGCCAGCAGTTTTACCCCGACAGGGCTTAACGACGAGCAGTACTTC.

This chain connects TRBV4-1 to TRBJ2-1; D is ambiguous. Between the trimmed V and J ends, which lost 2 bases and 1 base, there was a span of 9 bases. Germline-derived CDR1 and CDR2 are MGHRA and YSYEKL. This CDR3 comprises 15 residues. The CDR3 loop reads CASSQKQASYNEQFF. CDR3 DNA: TGCGCCAGCAGCCAAAAGCAAGCATCCTACAATGAGCAGTTCTTC.

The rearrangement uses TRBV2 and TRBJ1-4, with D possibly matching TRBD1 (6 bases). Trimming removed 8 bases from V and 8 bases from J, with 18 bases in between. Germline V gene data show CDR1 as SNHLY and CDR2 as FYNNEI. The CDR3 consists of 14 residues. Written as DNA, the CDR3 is TGTGCCAGCCACCGGGACCTCAGGGGAGAAAAACTGTTTTTT. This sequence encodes CASHRDLRGEKLFF.

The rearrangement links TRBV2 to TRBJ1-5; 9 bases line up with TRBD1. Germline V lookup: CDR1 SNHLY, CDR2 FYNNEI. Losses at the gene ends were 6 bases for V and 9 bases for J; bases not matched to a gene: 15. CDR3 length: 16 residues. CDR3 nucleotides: TGTGCCAGCAGGCCCGGGACAGGGCCCAATGGGGTGCCCCAGCATTTT. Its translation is CASRPGTGPNGVPQHF. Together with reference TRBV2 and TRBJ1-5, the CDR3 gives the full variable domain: EPEVTQTPSHQVTQMGQEVILRCVPISNHLYFYWYRQILGQKVEFLVSFYNNEISEKSEIFDDQFSVERPDGSNFTLKIRSTKLEDSAMYFCASRPGTGPNGVPQHFGDGTRLSIL.

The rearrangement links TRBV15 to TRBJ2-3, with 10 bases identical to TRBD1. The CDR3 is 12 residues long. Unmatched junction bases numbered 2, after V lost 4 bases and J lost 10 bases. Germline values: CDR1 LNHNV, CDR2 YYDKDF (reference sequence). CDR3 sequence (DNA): TGTGCCACCAGCACTGGGACAGGGGCGCAGTATTTT. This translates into CATSTGTGAQYF.

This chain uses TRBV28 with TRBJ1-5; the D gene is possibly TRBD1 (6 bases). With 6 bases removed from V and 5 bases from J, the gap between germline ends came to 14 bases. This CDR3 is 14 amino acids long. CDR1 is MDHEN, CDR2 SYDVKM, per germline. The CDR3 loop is CASRDGGRDQPQHF. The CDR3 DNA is TGTGCCAGCAGGGACGGGGGGCGCGATCAGCCCCAGCATTTT.

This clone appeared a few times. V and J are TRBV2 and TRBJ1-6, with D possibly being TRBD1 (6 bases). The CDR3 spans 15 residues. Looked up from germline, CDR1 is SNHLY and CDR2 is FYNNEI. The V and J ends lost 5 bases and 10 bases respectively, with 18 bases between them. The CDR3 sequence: CASSRLGDGQSPLHF. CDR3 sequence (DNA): TGTGCCAGCAGTCGCTTAGGGGACGGACAGTCACCCCTCCACTTT.

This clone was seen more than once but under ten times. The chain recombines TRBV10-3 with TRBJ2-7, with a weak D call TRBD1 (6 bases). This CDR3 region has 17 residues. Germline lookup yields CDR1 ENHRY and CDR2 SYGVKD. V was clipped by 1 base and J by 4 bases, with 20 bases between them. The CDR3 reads CAISEYPTQGRQYEQYF. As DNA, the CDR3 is TGTGCCATCAGTGAGTACCCAACACAGGGTAGGCAATACGAGCAGTACTTC.

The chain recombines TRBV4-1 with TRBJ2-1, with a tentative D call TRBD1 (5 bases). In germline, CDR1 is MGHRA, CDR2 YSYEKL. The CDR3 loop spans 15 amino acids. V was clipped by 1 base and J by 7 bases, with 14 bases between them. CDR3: CASSQVDRKGNEQFF. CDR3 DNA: TGCGCCAGCAGCCAAGTAGACAGAAAGGGGAATGAGCAGTTCTTC.

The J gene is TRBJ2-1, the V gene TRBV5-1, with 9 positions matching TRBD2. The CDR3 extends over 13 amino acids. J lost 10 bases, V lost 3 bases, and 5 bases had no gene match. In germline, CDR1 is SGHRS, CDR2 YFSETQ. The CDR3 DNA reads TGCGCCAGCAGCTCCCCCCTAGCGGGAGAGCAGTTCTTC. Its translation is CASSSPLAGEQFF.

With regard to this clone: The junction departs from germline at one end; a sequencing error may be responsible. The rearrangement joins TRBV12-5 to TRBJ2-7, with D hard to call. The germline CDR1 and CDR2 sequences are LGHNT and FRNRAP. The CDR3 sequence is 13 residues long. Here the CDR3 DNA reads TGTGCTAGTGGCTTGGGCCTCGGCTACGAGCAGTACTTC. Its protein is CASGLGLGYEQYF.

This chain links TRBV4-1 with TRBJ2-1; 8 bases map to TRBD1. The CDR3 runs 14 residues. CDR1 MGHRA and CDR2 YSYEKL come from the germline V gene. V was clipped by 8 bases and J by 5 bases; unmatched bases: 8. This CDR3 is CASSQHRGNNEQFF. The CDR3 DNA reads TGCGCCAGCTCCCAACACAGGGGGAACAATGAGCAGTTCTTC.

The CDR3, as DNA: TGCAGCGTTAAGACAGGGGAGTACACTGAAGCTTTCTTT. The encoded protein is CSVKTGEYTEAFF. The chain recombines TRBV29-1 with TRBJ1-1, with TRBD1 identical over 8 bases. CDR1 SQVTM and CDR2 ANQGSEA come from the germline V gene. The CDR3 length is 13 residues. After removal of 5 bases from V and 3 bases from J, the junction contained 5 bases not matched to a gene.